The rows below give T cell receptor beta chains drawn from one sample of a study of blood T cells in healthy people across ages. TCRdb redid the calling of the 5' RACE reads with MiXCR, one entry per CDR3 protein. The table has 800,000 or so distinct CDR3 sequences, 20% to 30% seen once. The same sample was also studied in work on T cells of mothers and their children.

Sequencing was performed on blood. The receptors were gathered from a boy aged 5 to 17 in good health. Each CDR3 is given with its conserved first and last residue. A D gene is named only where the DNA matches it firmly. The listing skips clone size in some rows; elsewhere it reads once, few, many or a size class.

D gene | clone size | J gene | V gene | CDR3 DNA | CDR3 protein
- | - | TRBJ2-3 | TRBV7-2 | TGTGCCAGCAGTTATGCCGGGACACCCCTTTTCACAGATACGCAGTATTTT | CASSYAGTPLFTDTQYF
- | few | TRBJ1-2 | TRBV4-3 | TGCGCCAGCAGCCGGGCGCAGGGGAACTATGGCTACACCTTC | CASSRAQGNYGYTF
- | - | TRBJ2-7 | TRBV29-1 | TGCGGCGTCTTAACCAGGGGAATGGACTACGAGCAGTACTTC | CGVLTRGMDYEQYF
- | many | TRBJ2-5 | TRBV29-1 | TGCAGCGTTAGCTCCGGGGACCTCCAAGAGACCCAGTACTTC | CSVSSGDLQETQYF
- | few | TRBJ2-7 | TRBV2 | TGTGCCAGCAGTGAAGGGCGCTCTGGCGAGCAGTACTTC | CASSEGRSGEQYF
TRBD2 | - | TRBJ2-1 | TRBV3-1 | TGTGCCAGCAGCCAACGAACTAGCGGGAGGAATGAGCAGTTCTTC | CASSQRTSGRNEQFF
TRBD1 | - | TRBJ2-6 | TRBV7-9 | TGTGCCAGCAGCGCCGGACAGGTGGGCTCTGGGGCCAACGTCCTGACTTTC | CASSAGQVGSGANVLTF
- | - | TRBJ2-1 | TRBV29-1 | TGCAGCGGAATTACTAGCTCCTACAATGAGCAGTTCTTC | CSGITSSYNEQFF
TRBD2 | - | TRBJ2-3 | TRBV7-2 | TGTGCCAGCAGTCGCGGGGGGAGCACAGATACGCAGTATTTT | CASSRGGSTDTQYF
- | - | TRBJ2-1 | TRBV11-1 | TGTGCCAGCAGCTTAATAGGCCCCGGCCAGGGCTTTGTCGACAATGAGCAGTTCTTC | CASSLIGPGQGFVDNEQFF
- | few | TRBJ2-5 | TRBV18 | TGTGCCAGCTCACCACCGGTCCTGGAGACCCAGTACTTC | CASSPPVLETQYF
- | few | TRBJ1-4 | TRBV12-3/TRBV12-4 | TGTGCCAGCACCTCGTTCGGGGAAAAACTGTTTTTT | CASTSFGEKLFF
- | few | TRBJ1-6 | TRBV20-1 | TGCAGTGCTAGAGAAGAGTTTTTGGATAATTCACCCCTCCACTTT | CSAREEFLDNSPLHF
TRBD1 | few | TRBJ2-3 | TRBV7-9 | TGTGCCAGCAGCATAATCAGGGGGCAAGGGGATACGCAGTATTTT | CASSIIRGQGDTQYF
- | few | TRBJ1-5 | TRBV7-2 | TGTGCCAGCAGCTTAGACTTAGGGCCCCGGGCCCAGCATTTT | CASSLDLGPRAQHF
TRBD2 | - | TRBJ2-7 | TRBV4-3 | TGCGCCAGCAGCCAAGATTGGGACCCAGCGGGACGCTATTACGAGCAGTACTTC | CASSQDWDPAGRYYEQYF
TRBD1 | few | TRBJ2-7 | TRBV7-2 | TGTGCCAGCAGCTACAATACAGGGGGCACTTACGAGCAGTACTTC | CASSYNTGGTYEQYF
- | - | TRBJ1-2 | TRBV20-1 | TGCAGTGCTAGGAAGGACGGAGGCTCTAGCTATGGCTACACCTTC | CSARKDGGSSYGYTF
- | - | TRBJ2-5 | TRBV7-2 | TGTGCCAGCAGCTTAGCGCGGGGGCCCGAGACCCAGTACTTC | CASSLARGPETQYF
- | many | TRBJ1-2 | TRBV18 | TGTGCCAGCTCAGATCAGGGGACTAACTATGGCTACACCTTC | CASSDQGTNYGYTF
- | - | TRBJ1-4 | TRBV29-1 | TGCAGCGTTGACGCGGACACCGCGGGGGAAAAACTGTTTTTT | CSVDADTAGEKLFF
- | many | TRBJ1-1 | TRBV13 | TGTGCCAGCAGCTTAGCCAGCGGGTTGAACACTGAAGCTTTCTTT | CASSLASGLNTEAFF
- | few | TRBJ2-4 | TRBV9 | TGTGCCAGCAGCCCCCGGCCTGAGGGGAACATTCAGTACTTC | CASSPRPEGNIQYF
TRBD2 | - | TRBJ2-3 | TRBV20-1 | TGCAGTGCTCCTTGGGCCCGAGCCGGGACTAGCGGGGGCACAGGTACGCAGTATTTT | CSAPWARAGTSGGTGTQYF
TRBD2 | many | TRBJ2-5 | TRBV7-2 | TGTGCCAGCAGCTTAGCGGGAGGGATCCAGTACTTC | CASSLAGGIQYF
- | few | TRBJ2-7 | TRBV28 | TGTGCCAGCAGTTTCCCGACAGCCTTCTTGGAGCAGTACTTC | CASSFPTAFLEQYF
TRBD2 | - | TRBJ2-1 | TRBV14 | TGTGCCAGCAGCCAAGATCAATATCTAGCGGGAGCTAATGAACAGTTCTTC | CASSQDQYLAGANEQFF
TRBD2 | few | TRBJ2-1 | TRBV27 | TGTGCCAGCAGACTGGGGGGGAGCTCCTACAATGAGCAGTTCTTC | CASRLGGSSYNEQFF
TRBD1 | few | TRBJ2-3 | TRBV7-3 | TGTGCCAGCAGCAGGACAGGGACAGATACGCAGTATTTT | CASSRTGTDTQYF
- | many | TRBJ2-5 | TRBV15 | TGTGCCACCAGCGGAATGAATCCCGGACAAGAGACCCAGTACTTC | CATSGMNPGQETQYF
- | - | TRBJ2-5 | TRBV5-1 | TGCGCCAGCAGCTTTTCTAGTCGCGAAGAGACCCAGTACTTC | CASSFSSREETQYF
TRBD1 | - | TRBJ2-2 | TRBV12-5 | TGTGCTAGTGGTCCGGGACAGGGAGGTACCGAGGAGCTGTTTTTT | CASGPGQGGTEELFF
- | - | TRBJ2-3 | TRBV9 | TGTGCCAGCAGCGTCGTAGACTCGGATACGCAGTATTTT | CASSVVDSDTQYF
TRBD1 | - | TRBJ1-2 | TRBV6-1 | TGTGCCAGCAGAAATGGAGGTTGGGGACAGGGGGGCAGATCCTATGGCTACACCTTC | CASRNGGWGQGGRSYGYTF
- | once | TRBJ1-2 | TRBV12-3/TRBV12-4 | TGTGCCAGCAGTTGGGACCCGGGAGGCTATGGCTACACCTTC | CASSWDPGGYGYTF
TRBD2 | - | TRBJ2-5 | TRBV29-1 | TGCAGCGTTGGAGTAGAACGGGGGGGTATTCTGGAGACCCAGTACTTC | CSVGVERGGILETQYF
TRBD1 | once | TRBJ2-7 | TRBV20-1 | TGCAGTGCTAGAGACCGGGACAGGGACTTCTACGAGCAGTACTTC | CSARDRDRDFYEQYF
- | few | TRBJ1-4 | TRBV29-1 | TGCAGCGTAGAAACCGGGGAGGGAAAACTGTTTTTT | CSVETGEGKLFF
- | - | TRBJ2-7 | TRBV20-1 | TGCAGTGCTAGCGGTGACAGGCTTAACGAGCAGTACTTC | CSASGDRLNEQYF
TRBD1 | - | TRBJ1-5 | TRBV7-9 | TGTGCCAGCAGCTTATCGACAGGGCGGCTCGATCAGCCCCAGCATTTT | CASSLSTGRLDQPQHF
TRBD2 | - | TRBJ2-1 | TRBV20-1 | TGCAGTGCTAGCCGAGCGGGGGGGCTCGGGAATGAGCAGTTCTTC | CSASRAGGLGNEQFF
TRBD1 | - | TRBJ2-2 | TRBV7-6 | TGTGCCAGCAGCTTAAGGGCAGGGGGCACCACCGGGGAGCTGTTTTTT | CASSLRAGGTTGELFF
- | - | TRBJ2-4 | TRBV29-1 | TGCAGCGTTGTACAGAGAAACATTCAGTACTTC | CSVVQRNIQYF
- | many | TRBJ2-2 | TRBV2 | TGTGCCAGCAGTGGGGCCGGGAGGAACACCGGGGAGCTGTTTTTT | CASSGAGRNTGELFF
TRBD1 | few | TRBJ1-1 | TRBV6-5 | TGTGCCAGCAGCCGACAGGGGGGGAGCACTGAAGCTTTCTTT | CASSRQGGSTEAFF
- | - | TRBJ2-4 | TRBV30 | TGTGCCTGGAGGACCCCAGGAGTTGCCAAAAACATTCAGTACTTC | CAWRTPGVAKNIQYF